This T cell receptor (beta chain) was captured in a study of shared clonotypes between healthy human individuals (dated by TCRdb to about 2020). For context, the study as a whole: The cohort comprised two women and three men aged 18 to 49 years. For each donor, CD4 naive and CD4 memory were each given three plates, CD8 naive was given two plates, and CD8 memory was given one plate. To estimate repertoire size and how much clonotypes are shared between individuals, the study performed deep sequencing of blood TCR repertoires from 4 to 6 healthy adults. To increase sequencing depth and limit assay-specific biases, different laboratories used diverse techniques to prepare libraries and sequence TCR repertoires. Between about 0.9 and 8.9 billion PBMCs per donor were obtained by leukapheresis.

What the research found in general, with its limitations: Sampling was restricted to blood, and TCR repertoires in tissue are likely to differ from TCR repertoires in blood. Sharing across a few donors was observed for about 5% of naive CD4, 3% to 4% of naive CD8, roughly 2.3% of memory CD4, and about 0.4% of memory CD8 clonotypes. Based on pairwise subsampling, the degree of clonotype sharing among donors was expected to be affected by sequencing depth. Even with the large sequencing depth, rarefaction of the sorted-subset datasets indicated that sequencing was incomplete. Higher generation probabilities were observed for clonotypes shared by all four sorted-subset donors than for non-shared clonotypes. Larger estimated clonotype richness was generally found for naive subsets than for memory subsets. Because the study included only a small number of donors, the genetic and exposure-history diversity represented was limited.

With respect to this clone: Its specific antigen is unknown. Base qualities are not provided; no much larger clone lies one nucleotide away.

CD8 naive samples were CD45RO-negative cells positively selected for CCR7, giving a CD45RA+CCR7+ population that excluded TemRA cells. Donors were healthy HIV-negative adults with no recently reported acute infections or vaccinations. All donors were Caucasian adults living in Nashville, Tennessee, USA. After blood collection by leukapheresis, PBMCs were isolated using Ficoll-Histopaque density gradient centrifugation and then cryopreserved in the vapor phase of liquid nitrogen. Analytical flow cytometry was used to check the purity and quantity of every magnetically sorted T cell population. Genomic DNA was isolated from every sorted fraction and measured by UV absorbance on a Nanodrop 2000c. From the cysteine through the phenylalanine, the CDR3 covers 15 amino acids. The retained sequence is limited to the CDR3, 45 bases, with the frame set at the first base. The germline V gene encodes CDR1 LNHDA and CDR2 SQIVND (reference sequence). After removal of 3 bases from V and 6 bases from J, the junction retains 5 bases not matched to a gene.

TCR CDR3 regions were amplified from genomic DNA by multiplex PCR using the deep immunoSEQ assay. Extracted genomic DNA from each cell subset was distributed evenly across all wells of several immunoSEQ 96-well plates, and each plate was treated as a replicate. For sorted subsets, each replicate PCR was loaded with approximately 190 ng genomic DNA, equivalent to some 27,000 T cell genomes. Purified libraries were measured with a Qubit 3.0 fluorometer, size-checked on a Bioanalyzer 2100, and measured again with the KAPA Library Quantification kit. Every immunoSEQ 96-well plate was sequenced on a dedicated single-read 150-cycle Illumina NextSeq 550 flow cell. Per the source publication's procedure: Because only junctional sequences without quality scores were contained in the immunoSEQ output, filtering matching that applied to full-length reads could not be performed. Sequences were annotated with PyIR, a Python wrapper for IgBLAST v1.9, and V/J genes and CDR3 were assigned using IMGT germline references. Reads were removed for weak V/J assignments (E-value above 1e-6), missing CDR3, stop codons, out-of-frame junctions, or ambiguous translated residues. A V3J clonotype was defined by an identical inferred V gene, J gene, and CDR3 amino acid sequence. To compute the percentage overlap between repertoires, the number of shared unique clonotypes was divided by the size of the smaller repertoire. Three approaches were used to assess repertoire richness: RTK rarefaction, the Chao1 estimator, and Recon v2.1 estimates of unobserved clonotypes. Generation probabilities were computed with OLGA for all TCRbeta clonotypes obtained by the gDNA method from several donors. The table comes from immuneACCESS by way of TCRdb, which keeps in-frame sequences with V and J called. Part of the clones is missing from these tables; in studies checked, under half for an unresolved V gene and the rest for unknown reasons. V and J calls and clone size are those listed in that table; D and trimming were worked out from the DNA. The sample table contains about 2,200,000 clones; only one count was recorded for just over 90% of them. The ten largest clones represent roughly 1.7% of the sample.

The rearranged segments are TRBV19 and TRBJ2-7, with 13 middle bases fitting TRBD2. The TCR comes from a man aged 18-30 years in good health. Some clones in this sample may be carry-over from other donors' samples. The material sequenced was naive CD8+ T cells from PBMCs. The cell subset or site label, as the study defines it: CD45RA+CCR7+. The DNA sequence follows: TGTGCCAGTAGTATTGGGACTAGCGGGAAACCCGAGCAGTACTTC. Translated, it reads CASSIGTSGKPEQYF.